Described below is a single TCR beta chain sequence and its context. Its antigen is unknown. The investigators collected lesional scalp punch biopsies and peripheral blood from alopecia areata patients. CDR1 SGHTA and CDR2 FQGNSA come from the germline V gene. The length of the CDR3 is 16 residues. With 2 bases clipped from V and 5 bases from J, the junction kept 9 bases outside the gene matches. The sample belongs to a study of CD8+ T cells in alopecia areata. Study-wide results and caveats: Normal skin's resident alphabeta T cells are also sequenced in scalp samples. It was lesional scalp, especially alopecia totalis/universalis, that showed higher clonality than normal scalp.

Reverse transcription of extracted RNA yielded cDNA, which provided the sequencing template. Profiling relied on immunoSEQ multiplex PCR, and the TCRdb table lists in-frame clones only, not all of them. The table includes 150,000 to 200,000 clones, over 50% detected once. This receptor was identified in a human donor with alopecia areata. V usage is TRBV7-2 and J usage is TRBJ2-5, with 9 bases fitting TRBD2. This sample comprised CD4+ T cells sorted from blood, obtained at week 0. The CDR3 region has the DNA TGTGCCAGCAGCTTATCCGCGGGGGGGCTGAGGGAGACCCAGTACTTC. This codes for CASSLSAGGLRETQYF. The full variable domain, with the rest looked up from reference TRBV7-2 and TRBJ2-5, is GAGVSQSPSNKVTEKGKDVELRCDPISGHTALYWYRQSLGQGLEFLIYFQGNSAPDKSGLPSDRFSAERTGGSVSTLTIQRTQQEDSAVYLCASSLSAGGLRETQYFGPGTRLLVL.